The 30 T cell receptor beta chains in this list originate from one sample, sequenced in a study of OX40 agonist ivuxolimab in advanced cancers. Assay used: immunoSEQ multiplex PCR; TCRdb lists only in-frame clones, some missing. The sample has 65,000 to 90,000 clones, 90% seen once. The sequencing here drew on CD4+ or CD8+ T cells sorted from blood, taken in a trial of the OX40 agonist ivuxolimab. Receptors were obtained from an adult with an advanced solid tumor such as melanoma, head and neck, liver or kidney cancer.

CDR3 DNA: TGTGCCAGCAGCCTGGACAGCACTGAAGCTTTCTTT. Amino acids: CASSLDSTEAFF. This chain uses TRBV11-3 with TRBJ1-1, with D possibly being TRBD1 (6 bases). The V gene's germline CDR1 is SGHNT and CDR2 YENEEA. With 5 bases removed from V and 4 bases from J, the gap between germline ends came to 8 bases. The CDR3 runs 12 residues. The full variable domain, in which reference TRBV11-3 and TRBJ1-1 provide the parts outside the CDR3, is EAGVVQSPRYKIIEKKQPVAFWCNPISGHNTLYWYLQNLGQGPELLIRYENEEAVDDSQLPKDRFSAERLKGVDSTLKIQPAELGDSAVYLCASSLDSTEAFFGQGTRLTVV.

The chain employs TRBV19 and TRBJ2-7; TRBD2 aligns across 10 bases. CDR3 length: 17 amino acids. Germline V gives CDR1 LNHDA, CDR2 SQIVND (reference sequence). The ends lost 5 bases at V and 6 bases at J; junction bases unmatched: 16. CDR3 in amino acids: CASSSTGGASGRGEQYF. The CDR3 nucleotides are TGTGCCAGTAGTTCAACGGGGGGCGCTAGCGGGAGAGGCGAGCAGTACTTC. Supplemented by reference TRBV19 and TRBJ2-7, the full variable domain reads DGGITQSPKYLFRKEGQNVTLSCEQNLNHDAMYWYRQDPGQGLRLIYYSQIVNDFQKGDIAEGYSVSREKKESFPLTVTSAQKNPTAFYLCASSSTGGASGRGEQYFGPGTRLTVT.

The DNA of the CDR3 is TGTGCCAGCAGCCCTGGGTGGGATACGCAGTATTTT. Translated: CASSPGWDTQYF. The rearrangement uses TRBV11-3 and TRBJ2-3, with no clear D. The CDR3 spans 12 residues. Trimming removed 5 bases at V and 6 bases at J, with 9 bases between. Germline CDR1 reads SGHNT; CDR2 reads YENEEA. Full variable domain (remainder filled in from reference TRBV11-3 and TRBJ2-3): EAGVVQSPRYKIIEKKQPVAFWCNPISGHNTLYWYLQNLGQGPELLIRYENEEAVDDSQLPKDRFSAERLKGVDSTLKIQPAELGDSAVYLCASSPGWDTQYFGPGTRLTVL.

The rearrangement links TRBV11-2 to TRBJ2-5; 9 bases align to TRBD2. Germline V gives CDR1 SGHAT, CDR2 FQNNGV. Trimming removed 1 base from V and 5 bases from J; junction bases left unmatched: 5. This CDR3 region has 15 residues. CDR3 DNA: TGTGCCAGCAGCTTAGTGGCGGGAGGGCCGGAGACCCAGTACTTC. Translating gives CASSLVAGGPETQYF.

The chain has TRBV5-1 and TRBJ2-1, with D tentatively TRBD2 (6 bases). Germline V gene lookup returns CDR1 SGHRS and CDR2 YFSETQ. V gave up 0 bases and J gave up 5 bases, with 9 bases separating them. This CDR3 contains 14 residues. CDR3 DNA sequence: TGCGCCAGCAGCTTGGTGTCGGGAGACAATGAGCAGTTCTTC. Encoded protein: CASSLVSGDNEQFF.

This clone was seen only once. V usage is TRBV7-8 and J usage is TRBJ2-2; TRBD2 might be the D (5 bases). This CDR3 is built from 15 residues. Deletions cut 5 bases from V and 1 base from J, with 11 bases between. Germline V gene sequence: CDR1 SGHVS, CDR2 FQNEAQ. The CDR3 region is CASSRTRGNTGELFF. The CDR3 DNA follows: TGTGCCAGCAGCCGGACTCGGGGGAACACCGGGGAGCTGTTTTTT.

This clone appeared once. The J gene is TRBJ2-1, the V gene TRBV2, with D perhaps given as TRBD1 or TRBD2 (5 bases each). Trimming pared 5 bases from V and 2 bases from J, leaving 10 bases between. The germline gives CDR1 SNHLY, CDR2 FYNNEI. The CDR3 is made up of 14 amino acids. CDR3 sequence: CASSWDGTYNEQFF. The CDR3 DNA follows: TGTGCCAGCAGTTGGGACGGGACCTACAATGAGCAGTTCTTC.

The V call is TRBV11-1, the J call TRBJ1-5; a weak D match, TRBD1 (6 bases). Trimming took off 3 bases at V and 6 bases at J, with 9 bases between the two ends. The CDR3 contains 13 residues. Germline values: CDR1 SGHAT, CDR2 FQDESV (reference sequence). CDR3 region: CASSLGAGQPQHF. The CDR3 region has the DNA TGTGCCAGCAGCTTGGGGGCCGGTCAGCCCCAGCATTTT.

This chain connects TRBV6-1 to TRBJ2-3, with D possibly TRBD1 on 6 matching bases. The CDR3 is 13 residues long. Germline V gene lookup returns CDR1 MNHNS and CDR2 SASEGT. The ends were cut back, 10 bases at V and 0 bases at J, with 11 bases in the middle. This CDR3 reads CATTQGSTDTQYF. DNA of the CDR3: TGTGCCACCACGCAGGGGAGCACAGATACGCAGTATTTT.

The V call is TRBV30, the J call TRBJ2-7; D might be TRBD1 or TRBD2, each matching 6 bases. The CDR3 runs to 13 residues. Trimming pared 4 bases from V and 4 bases from J, leaving 14 bases between. Looked up from germline, CDR1 is GTSNPN and CDR2 is SVGIG (reference sequence). CDR3 sequence: CAWKVGGSYEQYF. The CDR3 DNA sequence: TGTGCCTGGAAGGTAGGGGGGAGTTACGAGCAGTACTTC.

The rearrangement uses TRBV19 and TRBJ2-2; 7 bases are shared with TRBD2. There are 13 residues in the CDR3. Germline lookup yields CDR1 LNHDA and CDR2 SQIVND (reference sequence). Unmatched junction bases numbered 5, after V lost 2 bases and J lost 11 bases. CDR3 loop: CASSINGEGELFF. The CDR3 coding sequence is TGTGCCAGTAGTATAAACGGGGAGGGAGAGCTGTTTTTT.

The rearrangement uses TRBV4-2 and TRBJ2-5; TRBD2 matches 8 bases. CDR1 and CDR2 from the germline V gene are LGHNA and YNFKEQ. Trimming at V came to 7 bases and at J to 1 base, leaving 8 bases not matched to a gene. The CDR3 runs 15 residues. The CDR3 DNA reads as TGTGCCAGCAAAGCGGGAGTTGGGCTCCAAGAGACCCAGTACTTC. The encoded protein is CASKAGVGLQETQYF.

This clone appeared a few times. This chain uses TRBV28 with TRBJ2-1; no clear D. The CDR3 has 14 residues. V was clipped by 2 bases and J by 6 bases, with 11 bases between them. The germline CDR1 and CDR2 sequences are MDHEN and SYDVKM. The CDR3 is CASSLPLVINEQFF. CDR3 nucleotides: TGTGCCAGCAGTTTACCGCTAGTGATCAATGAGCAGTTCTTC.

J is TRBJ1-2 and V is TRBV6-5; a weak D match, TRBD1 (5 bases). Trimming left V 0 bases short and J 0 bases short, with 8 bases between. The CDR3 is made up of 15 amino acids. The germline V gene encodes CDR1 MNHEY and CDR2 SVGAGI. DNA of the CDR3: TGTGCCAGCAGTTACTCCAGGGAAGCTAACTATGGCTACACCTTC. This translates into CASSYSREANYGYTF.

This clone was picked up a small number of times. This rearrangement joins TRBV6-5 to TRBJ1-5; D gene uncertain. The germline V gene has CDR1 MNHEY and CDR2 SVGAGI. The length of the CDR3 is 13 residues. Trimming removed 4 bases at V and 5 bases at J, with 9 bases between. CDR3 amino acids: CASSSRVDQPQHF. The CDR3 DNA reads TGTGCCAGCAGTTCAAGGGTGGATCAGCCCCAGCATTTT.

The J gene is TRBJ2-2, the V gene TRBV6-6; D assignment may be TRBD1 or TRBD2 (5 bases each). Germline V gives CDR1 MNHNY, CDR2 SVGAGI (reference sequence). V was clipped by 0 bases and J by 9 bases, with 17 bases between them. The CDR3 extends over 16 amino acids. The CDR3 sequence: CASSYSGGAVGRELFF. The CDR3 coding sequence is TGTGCCAGCAGTTACTCTGGGGGAGCGGTGGGCCGGGAGCTGTTTTTT.

This clone was detected once. V is TRBV19 and J is TRBJ2-2; TRBD2 might be the D (6 bases). CDR3 length: 14 amino acids. The ends were cut back, 6 bases at V and 3 bases at J, with 11 bases in the middle. Germline V gives CDR1 LNHDA, CDR2 SQIVND (reference sequence). The CDR3 sequence: CASSNWGDTGELFF. In nucleotides, the CDR3 is TGTGCCAGTAGCAACTGGGGGGACACCGGGGAGCTGTTTTTT.

About this clone itself: Additional DNA sequences in this sample encode the identical CDR3. The chain is built from TRBV30 and TRBJ1-5; weak D call: TRBD1 (6 bases). Germline CDR1 and CDR2: GTSNPN and SVGIG (reference sequence). V lost 0 bases, J lost 7 bases, and 10 bases lay in between. This CDR3 comprises 13 residues. The CDR3 nucleotides read TGTGCCTGGAGTGTAAGGGGGAACCAGCCCCAGCATTTT. This sequence encodes CAWSVRGNQPQHF.

In its sample, this clone was seen once. This chain connects TRBV29-1 to TRBJ2-2, with 8 bases identical to TRBD2. The CDR3 covers 16 residues. Germline V gene data show CDR1 as SQVTM and CDR2 as ANQGSEA. V dropped 7 bases and J dropped 6; count of bases not matched to a gene: 16. The CDR3 sequence is CSASRVLAGKAGELFF. In nucleotides, the CDR3 is TGCAGCGCAAGCAGGGTCTTAGCGGGAAAGGCCGGGGAGCTGTTTTTT.

V gene TRBV5-1 combines with J gene TRBJ2-2; weak D call: TRBD1 (5 bases). Germline-derived CDR1 and CDR2 are SGHRS and YFSETQ. This CDR3 is 16 amino acids long. Trimming cost V 0 bases and J 5 bases, with 14 bases left between them. The CDR3 loop reads CASSLVADTRTGELFF. In DNA form, the CDR3 reads TGCGCCAGCAGCTTGGTTGCGGACACTCGAACCGGGGAGCTGTTTTTT.

This clone was detected once. V gene TRBV19 combines with J gene TRBJ2-5, with D possibly TRBD2 on 5 matching bases. Germline values: CDR1 LNHDA, CDR2 SQIVND (reference sequence). CDR3 length: 15 residues. The ends were cut back, 4 bases at V and 4 bases at J, with 16 bases in the middle. The CDR3 loop is CASSTQAEKGETQYF. CDR3 sequence (DNA): TGTGCCAGTAGTACCCAAGCGGAGAAGGGAGAGACCCAGTACTTC.

The J gene is TRBJ2-1, the V gene TRBV2, with D perhaps matching TRBD1 (6 bases). This CDR3 spans 14 amino acids. With 2 bases removed from V and 8 bases from J, the gap between germline ends came to 13 bases. Germline-derived CDR1 and CDR2 are SNHLY and FYNNEI. The CDR3 spells CASSENRVGYEQFF. The CDR3 nucleotides read TGTGCCAGCAGTGAAAACAGGGTGGGGTATGAGCAGTTCTTC.

This clone has a single count. The chain uses TRBV27 and TRBJ2-7, with a weak D call TRBD1 (5 bases). Trimming removed 3 bases from V and 1 base from J, with 10 bases in between. The CDR3 contains 14 residues. CDR1 and CDR2 from the germline V gene are MNHEY and SMNVEV (reference sequence). The chain's CDR3 is CASSFTRQSYEQYF. Here the CDR3 DNA reads TGTGCCAGCAGTTTCACCAGACAGTCCTACGAGCAGTACTTC.

The chain employs TRBV28 and TRBJ2-7, with D possibly being TRBD2 (7 bases). V was shortened by 7 bases and J by 0 bases, with 16 bases between the two germline ends. CDR1 is MDHEN, CDR2 SYDVKM, per germline. The CDR3 totals 15 residues. The CDR3: CASTLGGATSYEQYF. CDR3 bases: TGTGCCAGCACCCTAGGGGGGGCAACCTCCTACGAGCAGTACTTC.

This chain joins TRBV7-3 and TRBJ2-3; TRBD1 or TRBD2 may be the D gene (5 bases each). Trimming removed 1 base from V and 0 bases from J, with 17 bases in between. Germline V lookup: CDR1 SGHTA, CDR2 FQGTGA. The CDR3 covers 18 residues. The chain's CDR3 is CASSLKGRYDYSTDTQYF. As DNA, the CDR3 is TGTGCCAGCAGCTTAAAGGGGCGGTACGACTACAGCACAGATACGCAGTATTTT.

The gene calls are TRBV4-2 and TRBJ2-2; no reliable D call. CDR1 is LGHNA, CDR2 YNFKEQ, per germline. The germline V and J ends were trimmed by 0 bases and 4 bases, with 6 bases remaining between them. The CDR3 spans 14 residues. In nucleotides, the CDR3 is TGTGCCAGCAGCCAAGAGGGCAGCACCGGGGAGCTGTTTTTT. Translated, it gives CASSQEGSTGELFF.

The chain couples TRBV7-9 to TRBJ2-5; 7 positions agree with TRBD1. J gave up 1 base and V 7 bases, and 6 bases lay outside the gene matches. Germline CDR1 SEHNR, CDR2 FQNEAQ (reference sequence). The CDR3 is 14 residues long. CDR3 sequence: CASTTGAIQETQYF. The CDR3 region has the DNA TGTGCCAGCACCACAGGGGCGATCCAAGAGACCCAGTACTTC.

V and J are TRBV30 and TRBJ1-6, with 7 bases identical to TRBD1. Looked up from germline, CDR1 is GTSNPN and CDR2 is SVGIG (reference sequence). The J segment lost 7 bases and the V segment lost 5 bases, leaving 5 bases of the junction unmatched. The CDR3 extends over 13 amino acids. CDR3 coding DNA: TGTGCCTGGGTCGACAGGGAAAATTCACCCCTCCACTTT. Protein sequence: CAWVDRENSPLHF.

The chain carries TRBV20-1 and TRBJ2-3; D call uncertain. Trimming shortened V by 2 bases and J by 4 bases, and 4 bases separated the two germline ends. This CDR3 has 11 residues. The germline CDR1 and CDR2 sequences are DFQATT and SNEGSKA (reference sequence). DNA of the CDR3: TGCAGTGCTAGACTTGCAGATACGCAGTATTTT. Translated: CSARLADTQYF.

The J gene is TRBJ2-6, the V gene TRBV7-3; 12 nucleotides line up with TRBD2. With V trimmed by 5 bases and J by 2 bases, 7 bases remained unmatched. This CDR3 has 18 amino acids. Per germline, CDR1 SGHTA and CDR2 FQGTGA. CDR3 amino acids: CASSPRLAGGPGANVLTF. CDR3 in DNA: TGTGCCAGCAGCCCCCGGCTAGCGGGAGGGCCTGGGGCCAACGTCCTGACTTTC.